This T cell receptor beta chain was retrieved from a study of shared clonotypes between healthy human individuals. Study in general: Plates per donor: three CD4 naive, three CD4 memory, two CD8 naive, one CD8 memory.

Germline V gene sequence: CDR1 PRHDT, CDR2 FYEKMQ (reference sequence). This CDR3 is built from 13 residues. Unmatched junction bases numbered 2, after V lost 5 bases and J lost 3 bases. The authors loaded roughly 200 ng DNA, 28,000 or so T cell genomes, into sorted-subset replicate PCRs. The assay was immunoSEQ multiplex PCR, and TCRdb's table has in-frame clones only and misses some. Of nearly 2 million clones in the sample, approximately 95% were seen once. Naive CD8 populations comprised CD45RO-negative cells positively selected for CCR7, excluding terminally differentiated effector memory CD45RA+ cells. Donors comprised healthy HIV-negative adults lacking recent acute infections or vaccinations. Study outcomes and limitations: Some clonotypes were shared by all four sorted-subset donors, while others were not shared. The non-shared ones had lower generation probabilities than the shared ones.

This clone was seen a single time. Its specificity is not known. The rearrangement links TRBV13 to TRBJ2-7; 9 positions match TRBD1. The clonotype comes from a man aged 18 to 35 in good health. The sequenced sample consisted of naive CD8+ T cells sorted from blood. The CDR3 protein is CASSGDRVYEQYF. In nucleotides, the CDR3 is TGTGCCAGCAGCGGGGACAGGGTCTACGAGCAGTACTTC.